A few counts support the clone carrying this TCR beta chain. Antigen unknown. A read error may explain this, as a much larger clone is one base away. After removal of 5 bases from V and 2 bases from J, the junction contained 9 bases not matched to a gene. This CDR3 is built from 16 residues. CDR1 is SGHTA, CDR2 FQGTGA, per germline. The data stem from a study of molecular identifiers for immune sequencing clone quantification. Listed TCR primers and previously described methods were used for bulk TCR libraries. TCRdb processed the PCR reads anew with MiXCR; each CDR3 protein has one entry. The table includes 50,000 or so distinct CDR3 sequences, approximately 26% detected once. Naive CD8 T cells were picked out by sorting for CD8+CD4-CCR7+CD45RA+. Study outcomes and limitations: Highly expanded clones may be undercounted when identical TCR molecules share barcodes. Effector cells had over 99% of their molecules in clones above 20 RNA copies, while naive cells had under 1%.

The chain combines TRBV7-3 with TRBJ2-7, with 10 bases lining up with TRBD2. The sequenced sample was naive CD8+ T cells from blood, with Jurkat cell RNA spiked in. Sample subset: FACS-sorted CD8+CD4-CCR7+CD45RA+ naive T cells. The TCR was taken from a human donor in good health. Some libraries in this study had Jurkat cell RNA spiked in. The CDR3 region has the DNA TGTGCCAGCAGCCCCCAACCAGCGGGAGGGGCCTACGAGCAGTACTTC. It encodes CASSPQPAGGAYEQYF.